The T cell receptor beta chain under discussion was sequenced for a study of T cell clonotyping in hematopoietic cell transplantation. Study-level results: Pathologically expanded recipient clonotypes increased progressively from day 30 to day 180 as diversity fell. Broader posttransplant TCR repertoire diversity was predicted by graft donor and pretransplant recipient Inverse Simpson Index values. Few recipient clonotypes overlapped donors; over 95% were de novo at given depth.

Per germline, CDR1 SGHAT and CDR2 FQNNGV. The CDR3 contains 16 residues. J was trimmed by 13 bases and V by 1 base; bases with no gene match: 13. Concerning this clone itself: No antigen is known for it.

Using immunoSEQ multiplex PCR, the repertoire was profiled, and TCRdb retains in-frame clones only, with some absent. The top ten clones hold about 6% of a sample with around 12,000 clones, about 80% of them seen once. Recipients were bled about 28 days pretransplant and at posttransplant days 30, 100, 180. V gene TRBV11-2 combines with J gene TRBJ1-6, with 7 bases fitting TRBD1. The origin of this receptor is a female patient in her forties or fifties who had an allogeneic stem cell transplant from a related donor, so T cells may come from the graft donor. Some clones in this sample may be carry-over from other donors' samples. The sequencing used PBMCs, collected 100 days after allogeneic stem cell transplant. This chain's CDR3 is CASSLGGQPSAWPLHF. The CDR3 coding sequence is TGTGCCAGCAGCTTAGGGGGACAGCCTTCCGCATGGCCCCTCCACTTT.